These 32 T cell receptor beta chains were sequenced from one sample in a study of blood T cell repertoires in COVID-19. Clones were read by immunoSEQ multiplex PCR, and TCRdb kept only the in-frame ones, dropping some. Seen here are 150,000 to 200,000 clones, around nine tenths observed once, and the top ten hold approximately 3.3%. Sequencing was performed on peripheral blood. These TCRs come from a man between 18 and 35 years old with active or convalescent COVID-19.

The chain joins TRBV21-1 to TRBJ2-1; the DNA was not compared with TRBD2, the D call given in the table. TRBV21-1 is a pseudogene segment. The CDR3 consists of 12 residues. The CDR3 here is CASSGRDSEQFF. CDR3 nucleotide sequence: TGTGCCAGCAGCGGCCGAGACTCTGAGCAGTTCTTC.

This chain uses TRBV28 with TRBJ1-1, with 7 bases lining up with TRBD1. The germline V gene has CDR1 MDHEN and CDR2 SYDVKM. The CDR3 is 12 residues long. V trimming: 6 bases; J trimming: 10 bases; junction bases outside the gene matches: 8. Here the CDR3 reads CASSLGTVGAFF. In nucleotides, the CDR3 is TGTGCCAGCAGCCTAGGGACAGTGGGAGCTTTCTTT.

The chain carries TRBV18 and TRBJ2-1; no definite D call. The CDR3 length is 19 residues. In germline, CDR1 is KGHSH, CDR2 LQKENI. V was trimmed by 3 bases and J by 0 bases, leaving 21 bases between them. In DNA form, the CDR3 reads TGTGCCAGCTCACCGCAGCTGCCGGTCCGGTCGGGCTCCTACAATGAGCAGTTCTTC. Translating it yields CASSPQLPVRSGSYNEQFF.

V and J are TRBV3-1 (or the pseudogene TRBV3-2) and TRBJ1-5, with 7 bases identical to TRBD1. Germline loops: CDR1 LGHDT, CDR2 YNNKEL (reference sequence). This CDR3 region has 16 residues. J gave up 6 bases and V 4 bases, and 12 bases lay outside the gene matches. This CDR3 reads CASSPKVGRDSQPQHF. DNA for the CDR3: TGTGCCAGCAGCCCCAAAGTCGGCAGGGACAGTCAGCCCCAGCATTTT.

This chain uses TRBV28 with TRBJ2-7, with 14 nucleotides matching TRBD2. This CDR3 comprises 17 residues. CDR1 is MDHEN and CDR2 is SYDVKM in the germline V gene. V was clipped by 11 bases and J by 2 bases; unmatched bases: 14. CDR3 bases: TGTGCCCCCTTGTCAGGACTAGCGGGGGGTATCGCCTACGAGCAGTACGTC. Translated, it gives CAPLSGLAGGIAYEQYV.

The chain uses TRBV19 and TRBJ2-2, with D maybe TRBD2 (6 bases). The germline V gene has CDR1 LNHDA and CDR2 SQIVND (reference sequence). This CDR3 contains 16 residues. V dropped 7 bases and J dropped 0 bases, with 15 bases sitting between them. CDR3 in DNA: TGTGCCAGTACGGGCGGGGTCCGCGCGAACACCGGGGAGCTGTTTTTT. Encoded protein: CASTGGVRANTGELFF.

This chain joins TRBV6-5 and TRBJ1-2; no clear D. Germline CDR1 and CDR2: MNHEY and SVGAGI. This CDR3 has 13 residues. V dropped 7 bases and J dropped 8 bases, with 17 bases sitting between them. CDR3 nucleotides: TGTGCCAGCAATCCCCAGGCGTTTTACGGCTACACCTTC. It codes for CASNPQAFYGYTF.

Written as DNA, the CDR3 is TGTGCCTGGAGTGATGGGAAGGGGAATTCACCCCTCCACTTT. Translated: CAWSDGKGNSPLHF. This rearrangement joins TRBV30 to TRBJ1-6; D might be TRBD1 (5 bases). Trimming took 1 base from V and 7 from J, leaving 11 bases between them. This CDR3 region has 14 residues. Germline assignment: CDR1 GTSNPN and CDR2 SVGIG (reference sequence).

This clone showed up just once. The gene calls are TRBV5-1 and TRBJ2-5, with TRBD1 identical over 7 bases. CDR1 is SGHRS and CDR2 is YFSETQ in the germline V gene. The ends lost 2 bases at V and 1 base at J; junction bases unmatched: 2. This CDR3 contains 14 residues. CDR3 sequence: CASSLQGPQETQYF. CDR3 in DNA: TGCGCCAGCAGCTTACAGGGGCCCCAAGAGACCCAGTACTTC.

V gene TRBV5-1 combines with J gene TRBJ2-7, with a possible D match to TRBD2 (5 bases). CDR3 length equals 14 residues. Germline V lookup: CDR1 SGHRS, CDR2 YFSETQ. V was shortened by 0 bases and J by 9 bases, with 16 bases between the two germline ends. The DNA for the CDR3 is TGCGCCAGCAGCTTGGAATCCGGGAACACCGGGCAGTACTTC. Its translation: CASSLESGNTGQYF.

This rearrangement joins TRBV3-1 (or the pseudogene TRBV3-2) to TRBJ1-1; 7 bases are a match to TRBD1. V lost 0 bases, J lost 0 bases, and 13 bases stayed unmatched. The CDR3 is made up of 19 amino acids. CDR1 is LGHDT, CDR2 YNNKEL, per germline (reference sequence). CDR3 DNA: TGTGCCAGCAGCCAAGAGTTTTGGGACAGTGCAATCATGAACACTGAAGCTTTCTTT. It specifies CASSQEFWDSAIMNTEAFF.

The chain is built from TRBV2 and TRBJ2-3, with 11 positions matching TRBD2. The junction had 2 bases not matched to a gene; V was cut back by 4 bases and J by 2 bases. This CDR3 region has 15 residues. The germline CDR1 and CDR2 sequences are SNHLY and FYNNEI. The CDR3 DNA reads as TGTGCCAGCAGTGGACTAGCGGGGCTCACAGATACGCAGTATTTT. Translation gives CASSGLAGLTDTQYF.

The rearrangement links TRBV6-5 to TRBJ2-1; unclear D gene. V gave up 6 bases and J gave up 6 bases, with 12 bases separating them. This CDR3 contains 13 residues. CDR1 and CDR2 from the germline V gene are MNHEY and SVGAGI. The CDR3 DNA sequence: TGTGCCAGCAGCCCCCTCTTCGGCAATGAGCAGTTCTTC. Translation: CASSPLFGNEQFF.

The rearrangement joins TRBV30 to TRBJ1-3, with no clear D. The germline V and J ends were trimmed by 1 base and 0 bases, with 10 bases remaining between them. The V gene's germline CDR1 is GTSNPN and CDR2 SVGIG (reference sequence). The CDR3 sequence is 15 residues long. The CDR3 DNA is TGTGCCTGGAGTGACGGGAGGAGCTCTGGAAACACCATATATTTT. Translated: CAWSDGRSSGNTIYF. The full variable domain, rest sourced from reference TRBV30 and TRBJ1-3, is SQTIHQWPATLVQPVGSPLSLECTVEGTSNPNLYWYRQAAGRGLQLLFYSVGIGQISSEVPQNLSASRPQDRQFILSSKKLLLSDSGFYLCAWSDGRSSGNTIYFGEGSWLTVV.

V gene TRBV18 combines with J gene TRBJ1-3; 7 bases map to TRBD1. The CDR3 covers 20 residues. Looked up from germline, CDR1 is KGHSH and CDR2 is LQKENI. Unmatched junction bases numbered 18, after V lost 0 bases and J lost 4 bases. Here the CDR3 DNA reads TGTGCCAGCTCACCACCAATTTTTGACAGGGTGCCTCAGAACGGAAACACCATATATTTT. It is translated as CASSPPIFDRVPQNGNTIYF.

V usage is TRBV11-2 and J usage is TRBJ1-6; no definite D call. V lost 5 bases, J lost 7 bases, and 12 bases lay in between. The germline V gene has CDR1 SGHAT and CDR2 FQNNGV. This CDR3 has 14 residues. The CDR3 nucleotides read TGTGCCAGCAGCCCCACGGGTATGAATTCACCCCTCCACTTT. Its translation is CASSPTGMNSPLHF.

Concerning this clone itself: Within the sample, other DNA sequences also encode this same CDR3. V and J are TRBV5-1 and TRBJ2-3, with TRBD1 identical over 7 bases. After removal of 4 bases from V and 2 bases from J, the junction contained 4 bases not matched to a gene. The CDR3 loop spans 14 amino acids. Germline V gene data show CDR1 as SGHRS and CDR2 as YFSETQ. CDR3: CASSLGQYTDTQYF. The CDR3 DNA reads as TGCGCCAGCAGCCTGGGACAGTACACAGATACGCAGTATTTT.

The rearrangement joins TRBV9 to TRBJ2-1, with 7 nucleotides matching TRBD2. V shed 0 bases and J 8 bases; nucleotides not matched to a gene: 5. Germline V CDR1 and CDR2: SGDLS, YYNGEE. CDR3 length: 14 amino acids. The CDR3 is CASSVEAGVDEQFF. DNA of the CDR3: TGTGCCAGCAGCGTAGAGGCGGGGGTTGATGAGCAGTTCTTC.

Only one count was recorded for this clone. The V call is TRBV5-6, the J call TRBJ2-7; TRBD1 aligns across 10 bases. V was pared by 4 bases and J by 5 bases, with 9 bases of the junction left unmatched. This CDR3 is built from 15 residues. The germline V gene has CDR1 SGHDT and CDR2 YYEEEE. CDR3 sequence: CASSPWDRGIDEQYV. The CDR3, as DNA: TGTGCCAGCAGCCCTTGGGACAGGGGAATCGACGAGCAGTACGTC.

This rearrangement joins TRBV11-3 to TRBJ1-6, with a tentative D call TRBD1 (5 bases). Germline CDR1 reads SGHNT; CDR2 reads YENEEA. V gave up 2 bases and J gave up 7 bases, with 18 bases separating them. CDR3 length: 17 residues. The CDR3 DNA follows: TGTGCCAGCAGCTTATACGACGTTGGGGCTACGAATTCACCCCTCCACTTT. Translating gives CASSLYDVGATNSPLHF.

The gene calls are TRBV4-1 and TRBJ1-2; D is possibly TRBD1 (6 bases). Trimming shortened V by 2 bases and J by 3 bases, and 16 bases separated the two germline ends. Germline-derived CDR1 and CDR2 are MGHRA and YSYEKL. The CDR3 contains 16 residues. Here the CDR3 reads CASSQSPQGPDYGYTF. The CDR3, as DNA: TGCGCCAGCAGCCAAAGCCCCCAGGGGCCAGACTATGGCTACACCTTC.

The rearrangement uses TRBV6-5 and TRBJ2-1, with D perhaps TRBD2 (5 bases). This CDR3 region has 15 residues. Germline loops: CDR1 MNHEY, CDR2 SVGAGI. Trimming left V 6 bases short and J 5 bases short, with 17 bases between. CDR3 in DNA: TGTGCCAGCAGACACGGACTTCTACCTCACAATGAGCAGTTCTTC. Translated, it gives CASRHGLLPHNEQFF.

This clone turned up a few times. V gene TRBV19 combines with J gene TRBJ1-5; 8 bases map to TRBD1. The CDR3 is made up of 14 amino acids. Germline V lookup: CDR1 LNHDA, CDR2 SQIVND (reference sequence). J gave up 7 bases and V 7 bases, and 9 bases lay outside the gene matches. DNA for the CDR3: TGTGCCAGTAACCCGGACAGGGTAGGCCAGCCCCAGCATTTT. Its protein product is CASNPDRVGQPQHF.

The chain employs TRBV14 and TRBJ2-7; 10 nucleotides line up with TRBD2. The CDR3 is made up of 17 amino acids. The V gene's germline CDR1 is SGHDN and CDR2 FVKESK. Germline trimming cut 0 bases from V and 3 bases from J; bases unmatched to any gene: 8. For the CDR3, the DNA is TGTGCCAGCAGCCAAGAAGGGAGCGGGAGGGGCTTCTACGAGCAGTACTTC. This gives the protein CASSQEGSGRGFYEQYF.

This rearrangement joins TRBV18 to TRBJ2-3, with TRBD2 matching over 9 bases. The V segment lost 3 bases and the J segment 5 bases; nucleotides outside the gene matches: 9. Germline CDR1 reads KGHSH; CDR2 reads LQKENI. CDR3 length: 16 residues. The CDR3 nucleotides read TGTGCCAGCTCACCGAATAGCGGGAGTAATGGAGATACGCAGTATTTT. Residues: CASSPNSGSNGDTQYF.

The CDR3 sequence: CASSLSPNQPQHF. CDR3 coding DNA: TGTGCCAGCAGTTTAAGCCCCAATCAGCCCCAGCATTTT. This chain joins TRBV28 and TRBJ1-5; D unclear. Germline V gene sequence: CDR1 MDHEN, CDR2 SYDVKM. There are 13 residues in the CDR3. Deletions cut 2 bases from V and 3 bases from J, with 5 bases between.

The rearrangement joins TRBV7-3 to TRBJ1-1; D might be TRBD1 (5 bases). This CDR3 is built from 13 residues. Germline loops: CDR1 SGHTA, CDR2 FQGTGA. V was shortened by 3 bases and J by 6 bases, with 11 bases between the two germline ends. The CDR3 DNA reads as TGTGCCAGCAGCTTCAGGGTTTCGGCTGAAGCTTTCTTT. Protein product: CASSFRVSAEAFF.

The J gene is TRBJ1-1, the V gene TRBV9; no firm D call. Trimming took off 0 bases at V and 1 base at J, with 13 bases between the two ends. The CDR3 is made up of 16 amino acids. The V gene's germline CDR1 is SGDLS and CDR2 YYNGEE. The CDR3 sequence: CASSVGGGKGNTEAFF. For the CDR3, the DNA is TGTGCCAGCAGCGTAGGAGGAGGGAAGGGGAACACTGAAGCTTTCTTT.

This clone qualifies as medium-sized (0.01 to 0.1%). V and J are TRBV25-1 and TRBJ1-2; a possible D gene is TRBD1 (5 bases). The germline V and J ends were trimmed by 4 bases and 6 bases, with 15 bases remaining between them. Germline V lookup: CDR1 MGHDK, CDR2 SYGVNS. The CDR3 totals 14 residues. The CDR3 loop is CASSARDEIDGYTF. The CDR3 region has the DNA TGTGCCAGCAGTGCCAGGGATGAGATAGATGGCTACACCTTC.

The V call is TRBV5-8, the J call TRBJ2-7; 8 nucleotides match TRBD2. Losses at the gene ends were 1 base for V and 5 bases for J; bases not matched to a gene: 5. Germline V CDR1 and CDR2: SGHTS, YDEGEE. The CDR3 runs to 14 residues. CDR3 sequence: CASSLLREDNEQYF. Written as DNA, the CDR3 is TGTGCCAGCAGCTTGTTGCGGGAGGATAACGAGCAGTACTTC.

J is TRBJ1-4 and V is TRBV24-1, with D possibly being TRBD1 (5 bases). The germline V and J ends were trimmed by 4 bases and 0 bases, with 11 bases remaining between them. CDR1 KGHDR and CDR2 SFDVKD come from the germline V gene. The CDR3 length is 16 residues. CDR3 nucleotide sequence: TGTGCCACCAGTGACGCAAACAGGCCAACTAATGAAAAACTGTTTTTT. It yields the protein CATSDANRPTNEKLFF.

The V gene is TRBV4-3, the J gene TRBJ2-7; D is ambiguous. The germline V gene encodes CDR1 LGHNA and CDR2 YSLEER. Trimming cost V 5 bases and J 2 bases, with 13 bases left between them. This CDR3 contains 14 residues. This chain's CDR3 is CASSSEPRTYEQYF. The CDR3 DNA sequence: TGCGCCAGCAGCAGCGAACCCCGAACCTACGAGCAGTACTTC.